One sample yielded the 7 T cell receptor beta chains listed below, sequenced in a study of glioma-infiltrating T cells. Amplification of TCR alpha and beta CDR3 regions from RNA used iRepertoire nested multiplex PCR. In TCRdb, the multiplex PCR reads were re-called with MiXCR into one record per CDR3 protein. The table includes fewer than 500,000 distinct CDR3 sequences, approximately 42% detected once. The sequenced sample was glioma tissue, nonneoplastic brain tissue, or PBMCs (not recorded which). Source of these receptors: a human donor with low-grade glioma or glioblastoma, undergoing nonglioma brain surgery, or in good health (not recorded which).

This clonotype was found many times. The chain couples TRBV20-1 to TRBJ2-5; no reliable D call. Germline CDR1 and CDR2: DFQATT and SNEGSKA (reference sequence). V shed 1 base and J shed 3 bases, with 9 bases lying between them. The CDR3 is made up of 13 amino acids. CDR3 in amino acids: CSARVGIEETQYF. CDR3 DNA: TGCAGTGCTAGAGTCGGCATAGAAGAGACCCAGTACTTC.

With regard to this clonotype: A much larger clone lies a single base off, so this may be a read error. V and J are TRBV20-1 and TRBJ1-2, with 9 bases identical to TRBD1. Trimming cost V 6 bases and J 5 bases; bases outside gene matches: 10. The CDR3 covers 14 residues. Germline CDR1 reads DFQATT; CDR2 reads SNEGSKA (reference sequence). CDR3: CSAPIQGAFYGYTF. The CDR3 coding sequence is TGCAGTGCGCCCATACAGGGGGCGTTTTATGGCTACACCTTC.

DNA for the CDR3: TGTGCCAGATCCTTCGGGACTACCAGCTCCTACGAGCAGTACTTC. Encoded protein: CARSFGTTSSYEQYF. The chain links TRBV18 to TRBJ2-7; 7 nucleotides line up with TRBD2. The CDR3 is 15 residues long. Germline-derived CDR1 and CDR2 are KGHSH and LQKENI. Losses at the gene ends were 9 bases for V and 0 bases for J; bases not matched to a gene: 11.

A word on this clonotype: Possible read error: a much larger clone is one base away. This sequence joins TRBV6-6 and TRBJ1-2, with a possible D match to TRBD1 (5 bases). The CDR3 runs 13 residues. Germline CDR1 and CDR2: MNHNY and SVGAGI (reference sequence). V lost 5 bases and J 9 bases, leaving 16 bases between the germline ends. The CDR3 is CASSTGAGRRYTF. DNA of the CDR3: TGTGCCAGCAGTACAGGAGCCGGACGACGCTACACCTTC.

The chain uses TRBV7-2 and TRBJ2-2, with D perhaps TRBD2 (5 bases). There are 13 residues in the CDR3. CDR1 is SGHTA, CDR2 FQGNSA, per germline. Trimming shortened V by 1 base and J by 7 bases, and 7 bases separated the two germline ends. In DNA form, the CDR3 reads TGTGCCAGCAGCTTAGTGGACTTCGGGGAGCTGTTTTTT. Amino acids: CASSLVDFGELFF. The entire variable domain, with the rest obtained from reference TRBV7-2 and TRBJ2-2, is as follows: GAGVSQSPSNKVTEKGKDVELRCDPISGHTALYWYRQSLGQGLEFLIYFQGNSAPDKSGLPSDRFSAERTGGSVSTLTIQRTQQEDSAVYLCASSLVDFGELFFGEGSRLTVL.

The V and J genes are TRBV6-2 or TRBV6-3 and TRBJ2-3, with 10 bases lining up with TRBD2. The V gene's germline CDR1 is MNHEY and CDR2 SVGEGT. This CDR3 is 16 amino acids long. In nucleotides, the CDR3 is TGTGTTAGCAGTTACTCAGCGGGAGGGCGTGCAGATACGCAGTATTTT. Translation: CVSSYSAGGRADTQYF.

The table lists this clonotype with many counts. CDR3 protein: CASSPAGPPYEQYF. CDR3 DNA: TGTGCCAGCAGTCCTGCCGGGCCCCCCTACGAGCAGTACTTC. This chain joins TRBV27 and TRBJ2-7, with no clear D. Looked up from germline, CDR1 is MNHEY and CDR2 is SMNVEV (reference sequence). Trimming removed 5 bases from V and 2 bases from J, with 13 bases in between. This CDR3 is built from 14 residues.